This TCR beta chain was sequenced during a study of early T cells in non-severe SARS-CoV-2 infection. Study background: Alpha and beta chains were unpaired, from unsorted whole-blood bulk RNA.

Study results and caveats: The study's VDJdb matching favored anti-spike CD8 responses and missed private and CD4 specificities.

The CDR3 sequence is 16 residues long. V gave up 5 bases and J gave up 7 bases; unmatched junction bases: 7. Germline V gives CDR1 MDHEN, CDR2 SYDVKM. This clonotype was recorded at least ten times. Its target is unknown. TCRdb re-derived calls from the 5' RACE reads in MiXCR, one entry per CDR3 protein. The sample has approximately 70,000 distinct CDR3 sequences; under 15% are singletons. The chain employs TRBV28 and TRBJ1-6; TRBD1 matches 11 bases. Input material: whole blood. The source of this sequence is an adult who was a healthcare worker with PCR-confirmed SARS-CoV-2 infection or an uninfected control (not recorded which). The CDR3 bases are TGTGCCAGCAGTCCGGACAGGGGGCTTTTGAATTCACCCCTCCACTTT. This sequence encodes CASSPDRGLLNSPLHF.